The clone carrying this T cell receptor beta chain turned up a few times. The target antigen is unknown. The data were taken from a study of identical twins. General study results and limits: Among out-of-frame alpha sequences shared by twins, low generation probability occurred in excess. Models underpredicted monozygotic twin sharing of out-of-frame TCR alpha. Cord blood's abundant beta clonotypes had fewer insertions, unlike memory repertoires.

The V gene lost 0 bases and the J gene lost 0 bases, with 10 bases spanning the gap. This CDR3 has 16 residues. Germline V CDR1 and CDR2: SGHRS, YFSETQ. Carrying unique molecular identifiers, the cDNA also gained a universal primer site through template switching. TCRdb itself ran the 5' RACE reads through MiXCR, one entry per CDR3 protein. This repertoire shows around 1.7 million distinct CDR3 sequences, around 29% found once; its top ten account for about 0.27%. The chain recombines TRBV5-1 with TRBJ2-1, with D perhaps given as TRBD1 or TRBD2 (5 bases each). The sequence derives from a newborn girl in good health. The sample consisted of cord blood. CDR3 region: CASSLAPGHSYNEQFF. The CDR3 coding sequence is TGCGCCAGCAGCTTGGCCCCGGGGCACTCCTACAATGAGCAGTTCTTC. Full variable domain (outside the CDR3, taken from reference TRBV5-1 and TRBJ2-1): KAGVTQTPRYLIKTRGQQVTLSCSPISGHRSVSWYQQTPGQGLQFLFEYFSETQRNKGNFPGRFSGRQFSNSRSEMNVSTLELGDSALYLCASSLAPGHSYNEQFFGPGTRLTVL.